This TCR beta chain was documented in a study of T-cell memory formation after mild COVID-19. The sample holds a few counts of this clonotype. It was 5'RACE with constant-segment primers that produced the TCR alpha and TCR beta cDNA libraries, which carried sample barcodes and UMIs. TCRdb re-analysed the 5' RACE reads in MiXCR, keeping a single row per CDR3 protein. The repertoire holds under 700,000 distinct CDR3 sequences, with around 20% as singletons. Trimming took 2 bases from V and 7 from J, leaving 11 bases between them. The CDR3 has 13 residues. The germline CDR1 and CDR2 sequences are LGHDT and YNNKEL (reference sequence).

The clonotype originates from an adult woman who had mild COVID-19 (a few samples of this study predate the infection). Cell type and time point are not known. V is TRBV3-1 and J is TRBJ1-2; D is unresolved. Sample: PBMCs or a T cell subset sorted from them (not recorded which). Here the CDR3 DNA reads TGTGCCAGCAGCCAAATGGAACAGTCTGGCTACACCTTC. Amino acid sequence: CASSQMEQSGYTF.